A selection of T cell receptor beta chains follows, all from one sample in a study of cytomegalovirus exposure and HLA in healthy donors. Method: immunoSEQ multiplex PCR; TCRdb's copy keeps in-frame clones and lacks some. The sample carries approximately 65,000 clones, 65% to 80% recorded once. Sequenced material: PBMCs. The receptor set was obtained from a man aged 35-49 years in good health and CMV-seropositive. Both conserved end residues are part of each CDR3. A D gene is named only where the DNA matches it firmly. Part of the rows lack a size; the others show once, few, many or a class for expanded clones.

once,TRBJ2-2,TRBD2,TRBV7-6,CASSHGTSGRDTGELFF,TGTGCCAGCAGCCATGGGACTAGCGGGAGGGACACCGGGGAGCTGTTTTTT
-,TRBJ2-1,-,TRBV7-8,CASSLSRTGFVYEQFF,TGTGCCAGCAGCTTATCCCGCACGGGGTTCGTCTATGAGCAGTTCTTC
few,TRBJ1-2,-,TRBV7-9,CASSLGLDRKNYGYTF,TGTGCCAGCAGCTTAGGTCTAGACAGGAAGAATTATGGCTACACCTTC
once,TRBJ2-1,-,TRBV15,CATSRDLDLAASYNEQFF,TGTGCCACCAGCAGAGATCTGGATCTTGCGGCCTCCTACAATGAGCAGTTCTTC
few,TRBJ2-4,-,TRBV7-2,CASSLVAAEGDIQYF,TGTGCCAGCAGCTTAGTAGCCGCCGAGGGAGACATTCAGTACTTC
-,TRBJ2-5,-,TRBV11-2,CASSFPGQETQYF,TGTGCCAGCAGCTTTCCCGGGCAAGAGACCCAGTACTTC
once,TRBJ2-1,TRBD1,TRBV7-9,CASSTTGGYNEQFF,TGTGCCAGCAGCACCACAGGGGGATACAATGAGCAGTTCTTC
-,TRBJ2-3,-,TRBV6-4,CASSDSNSPDTQYF,TGTGCCAGCAGTGACTCGAATAGTCCAGATACGCAGTATTTT
few,TRBJ1-4,-,TRBV9,CASSPRRTATNEKLFF,TGTGCCAGCAGCCCCCGAAGGACAGCAACTAATGAAAAACTGTTTTTT
-,TRBJ1-1,-,TRBV21-1,CASILGGIGLNTEAFF,TGTGCCAGCATCCTGGGAGGGATAGGGTTGAACACTGAAGCTTTCTTT
once,TRBJ2-7,-,TRBV4-1,CASSQLHGDEQYF,TGCGCCAGCAGCCAATTGCACGGGGACGAGCAGTACTTC
-,TRBJ1-6,TRBD1,TRBV5-6,CASSEDDRDSYNSPLHF,TGTGCCAGCAGCGAAGACGACAGGGACTCCTATAATTCACCCCTCCACTTT
few,TRBJ1-4,-,TRBV6-5,CASSDRPNEKLFF,TGTGCCAGCAGTGACAGACCTAATGAAAAACTGTTTTTT
-,TRBJ2-7,-,TRBV11-3,CASSPRVQGYEQYF,TGTGCCAGCAGTCCCAGGGTACAGGGCTACGAGCAGTACTTC
-,TRBJ2-2,TRBD2,TRBV6-1,CASSSTSVTGELFF,TGTGCCAGCAGCTCAACTAGCGTCACCGGGGAGCTGTTTTTT
-,TRBJ1-5,-,TRBV19,CASTGLLNQPQHF,TGTGCCAGTACAGGGCTTCTAAATCAGCCCCAGCATTTT
few,TRBJ2-7,TRBD2,TRBV14,CASSLLSGTSSIEQYF,TGTGCCAGCAGCCTCCTGTCGGGGACTAGTAGTATCGAGCAGTACTTC
-,TRBJ1-2,-,TRBV10-3,CAISEDMGFYIPSTF,TGTGCCATCAGTGAGGACATGGGTTTTTACATTCCCTCCACCTTC
-,TRBJ2-2,-,TRBV4-1,CASSQVVSDTGELFF,TGCGCCAGCAGCCAAGTAGTTAGCGACACCGGGGAGCTGTTTTTT
few,TRBJ1-2,TRBD1,TRBV30,CAWRLQGSYGYTF,TGTGCCTGGAGGTTACAGGGGTCCTATGGCTACACCTTC
few,TRBJ1-1,TRBD1,TRBV5-4,CASSETGGKNTEAFF,TGTGCCAGCAGCGAAACAGGGGGCAAGAACACTGAAGCTTTCTTT
many,TRBJ2-5,-,TRBV5-1,CASSLGGGQETQYF,TGCGCCAGCAGCTTAGGAGGCGGCCAAGAGACCCAGTACTTC
-,TRBJ2-5,TRBD2,TRBV19,CASSRGLAGVGETQYF,TGTGCCAGTAGTCGGGGACTAGCGGGGGTCGGTGAGACCCAGTACTTC
-,TRBJ2-5,TRBD1,TRBV4-2,CASSSLEEQGALHF,TGTGCCAGCAGCTCGCTCGAGGAACAGGGGGCTTTGCACTTC
-,TRBJ1-1,TRBD1,TRBV30,CAWSGQGVTEAFF,TGTGCCTGGAGTGGGCAGGGGGTCACTGAAGCTTTCTTT
-,TRBJ2-5,-,TRBV7-3,CASSPRDGETQYF,TGTGCCAGCAGCCCACGAGATGGAGAGACCCAGTACTTC
-,TRBJ1-4,TRBD1,TRBV30,CAWSAGTGTEKLFF,TGTGCCTGGAGTGCTGGGACAGGGACCGAAAAACTGTTTTTT
-,TRBJ2-7,-,TRBV4-2,CASSQDRGTYEQYF,TGTGCCAGCAGCCAAGACAGGGGAACCTACGAGCAGTACTTC
-,TRBJ2-3,TRBD2,TRBV25-1,CASRLAGGDTQYF,TGTGCCAGCAGACTAGCGGGAGGAGATACGCAGTATTTT
-,TRBJ1-5,-,TRBV27,CASSGHSNQPQHF,TGTGCCAGCAGTGGACATAGCAATCAGCCCCAGCATTTT
-,TRBJ2-7,-,TRBV5-1,CASSLDQGSYEQYF,TGCGCCAGCAGCTTGGACCAGGGTAGTTACGAGCAGTACTTC
-,TRBJ1-1,-,TRBV19,CASRSGGVNTEAFF,TGTGCCAGTAGGTCCGGGGGGGTAAACACTGAAGCTTTCTTT
-,TRBJ1-1,TRBD1,TRBV2,CASSPMTGRTEAFF,TGTGCCAGCAGCCCTATGACAGGGCGGACTGAAGCTTTCTTT
-,TRBJ2-3,-,TRBV27,CASRKGAGRISTDTQYF,TGTGCCAGCCGGAAGGGGGCGGGACGCATAAGCACAGATACGCAGTATTTT
-,TRBJ2-7,TRBD2,TRBV28,CASLGAGGPGEQYF,TGTGCCAGCTTGGGAGCGGGAGGGCCAGGGGAGCAGTACTTC
-,TRBJ1-1,-,TRBV30,CAWSPSGGSAFF,TGTGCCTGGAGCCCAAGCGGGGGTTCAGCTTTCTTT
few,TRBJ2-2,-,TRBV7-9,CASSAPRSKNTGELFF,TGTGCCAGCAGCGCCCCCCGGTCCAAGAACACCGGGGAGCTGTTTTTT
-,TRBJ1-1,-,TRBV11-2,CASSLGPTGNTEAFF,TGTGCCAGCAGCTTAGGGCCCACAGGGAACACTGAAGCTTTCTTT
once,TRBJ1-1,-,TRBV7-2,CASSLATALIRESEAFF,TGTGCCAGCAGCTTAGCCACAGCATTAATTAGGGAGTCGGAAGCTTTCTTT
once,TRBJ2-5,-,TRBV5-1,CASSSAGNQETQYF,TGCGCCAGCAGCTCAGCAGGAAATCAAGAGACCCAGTACTTC
-,TRBJ2-3,-,TRBV2,CASVIIAASSDTQYF,TGTGCCAGCGTCATTATTGCGGCTAGTTCGGATACGCAGTATTTT
-,TRBJ2-7,-,TRBV4-2,CASSRLTTGIAWREQYF,TGTGCCAGCAGCCGCCTAACCACCGGGATAGCTTGGAGGGAGCAGTACTTC
-,TRBJ2-1,TRBD2,TRBV7-9,CASSLTSGRAGYNEQFF,TGTGCCAGCAGCTTAACTAGCGGGAGGGCAGGTTACAATGAGCAGTTCTTC
-,TRBJ1-6,-,TRBV4-1,CASSQEGRENSPLHF,TGCGCCAGCAGCCAAGAAGGGAGGGAAAATTCACCCCTCCACTTT
-,TRBJ2-1,-,TRBV6-6,CASSFGTNEQFF,TGTGCCAGCAGTTTCGGGACAAATGAGCAGTTCTTC
-,TRBJ1-2,TRBD1,TRBV5-1,CASSRGQGSYGYTF,TGCGCCAGCAGCCGGGGACAGGGTAGCTATGGCTACACCTTC
-,TRBJ2-1,TRBD1,TRBV10-3,CAISVGDRGSALEQFF,TGTGCCATCAGTGTAGGGGACAGGGGATCAGCCTTGGAGCAGTTCTTC
-,TRBJ2-4,-,TRBV27,CASEDSDKNIQYF,TGTGCCAGCGAGGACTCGGACAAAAACATTCAGTACTTC
-,TRBJ1-4,-,TRBV6-1,CASSATGTSNEKLFF,TGTGCCAGCAGTGCTACCGGGACAAGTAATGAAAAACTGTTTTTT
once,TRBJ2-4,TRBD1,TRBV10-3,CAISGTGVDIQYF,TGTGCCATCAGTGGGACAGGGGTGGACATTCAGTACTTC
once,TRBJ1-1,-,TRBV10-3,CAIKLQENTEAFF,TGTGCCATCAAGTTACAGGAAAACACTGAAGCTTTCTTT
-,TRBJ1-1,TRBD1,TRBV30,CACKTRDRSNTEAFF,TGTGCCTGTAAAACTCGGGACAGGTCGAACACTGAAGCTTTCTTT
-,TRBJ2-3,TRBD2,TRBV7-2,CASSLDRPLVGGAADTQYF,TGTGCCAGCAGCTTAGACCGCCCCTTGGTCGGGGGGGCCGCAGATACGCAGTATTTT
-,TRBJ2-2,TRBD1,TRBV11-2,CASSIDRVATGELFF,TGTGCCAGCAGCATAGACAGGGTGGCCACCGGGGAGCTGTTTTTT
-,TRBJ2-2,-,TRBV10-3,CAINDNSLNTGELFF,TGTGCCATCAATGATAACAGTCTGAACACCGGGGAGCTGTTTTTT
-,TRBJ2-7,TRBD2,TRBV10-3,CAISPGLASYEQYF,TGTGCCATCAGCCCGGGACTAGCGTCCTACGAGCAGTACTTC